A single sample is the source of the 14 T cell receptor beta chains below, sequenced in a study. Using its own MiXCR run on the 5' RACE reads, TCRdb lists one record per CDR3 protein. This sample yields about 59,000 distinct CDR3 sequences, of which about a fifth are seen a single time; about 2.9% belongs to the top ten. Treg sorting used a CD4+CD25+CD127-/low gate. The sequenced sample consisted of tumor-infiltrating Tregs sorted from the breast tumor. These receptors originate from a female donor with breast cancer.

This rearrangement joins TRBV6-6 to TRBJ1-5; D remains unclear. The CDR3 contains 12 residues. Trimming left V 2 bases short and J 5 bases short, with 4 bases between. Germline CDR1 and CDR2: MNHNY and SVGAGI (reference sequence). In DNA, the CDR3 is TGTGCCAGCAGTTACGGGGATCAGCCCCAGCATTTT. It specifies CASSYGDQPQHF.

The V call is TRBV29-1, the J call TRBJ2-7; D might be TRBD1 (5 bases). The CDR3 contains 12 residues. Trimming took 6 bases from V and 5 from J, leaving 14 bases between them. The germline gives CDR1 SQVTM, CDR2 ANQGSEA. CDR3 in DNA: TGCAGCGTACGCCCAGGGTTCCACGAGCAGTACTTC. It codes for CSVRPGFHEQYF.

This clonotype appeared a few times. This chain joins TRBV20-1 and TRBJ1-2, with D tentatively TRBD1 (5 bases). This CDR3 has 12 residues. Germline-derived CDR1 and CDR2 are DFQATT and SNEGSKA (reference sequence). With 6 bases removed from V and 4 bases from J, the gap between germline ends came to 12 bases. The CDR3 DNA sequence: TGCAGTGCCAGCGGGGCAGCCTATGGCTACACCTTC. This sequence encodes CSASGAAYGYTF.

This clonotype appeared many times. This rearrangement joins TRBV12-3 or TRBV12-4 to TRBJ1-2; D unclear. V was clipped by 6 bases and J by 8 bases, with 10 bases between them. The CDR3 has 11 amino acids. CDR3 in amino acids: CASSKGQGYTF. The CDR3 DNA is TGTGCCAGCAGCAAGGGCCAGGGCTACACCTTC.

The chain links TRBV28 to TRBJ2-3; D is perhaps TRBD2 (5 bases). The CDR3 runs to 13 residues. V lost 8 bases, J lost 6 bases, and 15 bases lay in between. The germline gives CDR1 MDHEN, CDR2 SYDVKM. In nucleotides, the CDR3 is TGTGCCAGCGGAGGTGTCTTGGGGGATACGCAGTATTTT. Its translation is CASGGVLGDTQYF.

This clonotype was picked up many times. This rearrangement joins TRBV20-1 to TRBJ2-7; TRBD2 agrees at 7 bases. The CDR3 spans 13 residues. Germline lookup yields CDR1 DFQATT and CDR2 SNEGSKA (reference sequence). V dropped 5 bases and J dropped 9; count of bases not matched to a gene: 13. The CDR3 here is CSASSGPYEWQYF. The CDR3 DNA is TGCAGTGCTTCTAGCGGACCCTACGAGTGGCAGTACTTC.

This clonotype was detected a few times. The chain uses TRBV5-6 and TRBJ2-5; no definite D call. The V end was cut by 4 bases, the J end by 3 bases, with 22 bases between. This CDR3 has 17 amino acids. Germline loops: CDR1 SGHDT, CDR2 YYEEEE. CDR3 sequence: CASSPYLGILEEETQYF. CDR3 sequence (DNA): TGTGCCAGCAGCCCGTATTTGGGGATTCTAGAGGAAGAGACCCAGTACTTC.

The chain recombines TRBV28 with TRBJ1-3; D gene unclear. The V end was cut by 6 bases, the J end by 2 bases, with 14 bases between. The CDR3 is 15 residues long. Per the germline V gene, CDR1 is MDHEN and CDR2 is SYDVKM. Here the CDR3 reads CASSLGIAAGNTIYF. Written as DNA, the CDR3 is TGTGCCAGCAGCCTGGGAATTGCTGCTGGAAACACCATATATTTT.

This sequence joins TRBV12-5 and TRBJ2-7; no clear D gene. This CDR3 has 14 amino acids. Looked up from germline, CDR1 is LGHNT and CDR2 is FRNRAP. Trimming cost V 7 bases and J 0 bases, with 13 bases left between them. The CDR3 DNA sequence: TGTGCTAGTGCCCAAGACACCTACTCCTACGAGCAGTACTTC. Protein: CASAQDTYSYEQYF.

This clonotype showed up just a few times. V and J are TRBV7-2 and TRBJ2-7, with TRBD1 identical over 9 bases. Germline lookup yields CDR1 SGHTA and CDR2 FQGNSA. The ends lost 5 bases at V and 3 bases at J; junction bases unmatched: 5. The CDR3 covers 14 residues. DNA for the CDR3: TGTGCCAGCAGCCCGGGGACAGGGAACTACGAGCAGTACTTC. Its protein product is CASSPGTGNYEQYF.

Concerning this clonotype itself: Given a much more abundant clone one base away, this may be a read error. This chain uses TRBV12-3 or TRBV12-4 with TRBJ1-1; D call uncertain. The CDR3 contains 13 residues. CDR3 sequence (DNA): TGTGCCAGCAGTTTGCAACCGAACACTGAAGCTTCCTTT. Encoded protein: CASSLQPNTEASF.

This clonotype was seen ten or more times. The chain recombines TRBV20-1 with TRBJ2-4; possible D gene TRBD2, 5 bases. This CDR3 region has 14 residues. Germline loops: CDR1 DFQATT, CDR2 SNEGSKA (reference sequence). V dropped 7 bases and J dropped 8 bases, with 21 bases sitting between them. CDR3 nucleotide sequence: TGCAGTGGCGTCCGGGCCGACGAGGGCGACATTCAGTACTTC. It is translated as CSGVRADEGDIQYF.

This rearrangement joins TRBV11-2 to TRBJ2-3, with a tentative D call TRBD1 (6 bases). The CDR3 has 19 residues. From germline, CDR1 is SGHAT and CDR2 FQNNGV. Trimming shortened V by 5 bases and J by 2 bases, and 26 bases separated the two germline ends. In nucleotides, the CDR3 is TGTGCCAGCAGCACCGCGGCAGGCAGAAGGGGGACGTACACAGATACGCAGTATTTT. Protein product: CASSTAAGRRGTYTDTQYF. The whole variable domain, filled in from reference TRBV11-2 and TRBJ2-3, reads EAGVAQSPRYKIIEKRQSVAFWCNPISGHATLYWYQQILGQGPKLLIQFQNNGVVDDSQLPKDRFSAERLKGVDSTLKIQPAKLEDSAVYLCASSTAAGRRGTYTDTQYFGPGTRLTVL.

This clonotype was seen at least ten times. The V gene is TRBV7-2, the J gene TRBJ2-1, with D perhaps TRBD1 or TRBD2 (5 bases each). The CDR3 runs to 14 residues. Germline assignment: CDR1 SGHTA and CDR2 FQGNSA. The V and J ends lost 5 bases and 7 bases respectively, with 15 bases between them. This CDR3 reads CASSPQGGLNEQFF. CDR3 DNA: TGTGCCAGCAGCCCCCAGGGTGGACTTAATGAGCAGTTCTTC.